Listed below are T cell receptor beta chains from one sample, sequenced in a study of glioma-infiltrating T cells after dendritic cell vaccination. Profiling relied on immunoSEQ multiplex PCR, and the TCRdb table lists in-frame clones only, not all of them. Here the sample spans some 110,000 clones, around 91% being singletons. Material: blood, obtained after dendritic cell vaccination. These receptors were obtained from a human donor with glioblastoma. The CDR3 runs from the conserved cysteine through the conserved F or W. A D gene is named only where the DNA matches it firmly. Where a row states a size, it is once, few, many or the class of an expanded clone; other rows omit it.

abundance	j_gene	d_gene	v_gene	CDR3aa	CDR3nt
-	TRBJ2-2	TRBD2	TRBV19	CASSTLGLAAGELFF	TGTGCCAGTAGTACCCTGGGACTAGCGGCCGGGGAGCTGTTTTTT
-	TRBJ1-2	TRBD1	TRBV6-5	CASSAATGGPGYTF	TGTGCCAGCAGTGCCGCGACAGGGGGCCCTGGCTACACCTTC
-	TRBJ1-5	-	TRBV27	CASSGRSGSQPQHF	TGTGCCAGCAGTGGTCGGTCCGGGTCCCAGCCCCAGCATTTT
once	TRBJ2-7	-	TRBV5-5	CASSPWGPGEFYEQYF	TGTGCCAGCAGCCCCTGGGGCCCAGGGGAATTCTACGAGCAGTACTTC
-	TRBJ2-5	TRBD2	TRBV2	CASSRISGGEETQYF	TGTGCCAGCAGTCGAATAAGCGGGGGTGAAGAGACCCAGTACTTC
-	TRBJ2-7	-	TRBV6-1	CASTLGDSSYEQYF	TGTGCCAGCACTCTGGGTGACTCTTCCTACGAGCAGTACTTC
-	TRBJ1-2	-	TRBV11-2	CASSLNTQDGYTF	TGTGCCAGCAGCTTAAACACCCAGGATGGCTACACCTTC
-	TRBJ1-4	-	TRBV9	CASNRGGGVDEKLFF	TGTGCCAGCAATAGGGGGGGTGGGGTTGACGAAAAACTGTTTTTT
-	TRBJ1-1	-	TRBV2	CASSEWASTEAFF	TGTGCCAGCAGTGAATGGGCAAGTACTGAAGCTTTCTTT
-	TRBJ1-5	-	TRBV19	CASSTVSDQPQHF	TGTGCCAGTAGTACGGTTAGTGATCAGCCCCAGCATTTT
-	TRBJ1-2	TRBD1	TRBV28	CASRRTGGQGYGYTF	TGTGCCAGCAGGAGGACAGGGGGCCAAGGATATGGCTACACCTTC
-	TRBJ1-2	TRBD1	TRBV5-1	CASSPNRDRGNYGYTF	TGCGCCAGCAGCCCGAACCGGGACAGGGGTAACTATGGCTACACCTTC
-	TRBJ2-7	TRBD1	TRBV28	CASTLQGGSYEQYF	TGTGCCAGCACCCTACAGGGGGGTTCCTACGAGCAGTACTTC
once	TRBJ1-5	-	TRBV28	CASETVGNQPQHF	TGTGCCAGCGAGACAGTAGGCAATCAGCCCCAGCATTTT
-	TRBJ1-1	-	TRBV4-1	CASSQDGGDAFF	TGCGCCAGCAGCCAAGATGGGGGGGACGCTTTCTTT
once	TRBJ1-1	-	TRBV7-3	CASSQGLDTEAFF	TGTGCCAGCAGCCAGGGCCTGGACACTGAAGCTTTCTTT
-	TRBJ2-7	-	TRBV29-1	CSVEDVGGLNSYEQYF	TGCAGCGTTGAAGATGTCGGAGGGTTAAATTCCTACGAGCAGTACTTC
-	TRBJ1-3	TRBD1	TRBV7-9	CASSLGQGDGNTIYF	TGTGCCAGCAGCTTAGGACAGGGGGACGGAAACACCATATATTTT
-	TRBJ2-3	-	TRBV5-6	CASSLSADTQYF	TGTGCCAGCAGCTTGTCGGCAGATACGCAGTATTTT
-	TRBJ2-5	TRBD1	TRBV7-7	CASSPTTGMKTQYF	TGTGCTAGCAGCCCGACGACAGGGATGAAGACCCAGTACTTC
few	TRBJ2-5	TRBD1	TRBV18	CASSQRTGLGETQYF	TGTGCCAGCTCACAAAGGACAGGGTTGGGAGAGACCCAGTACTTC
-	TRBJ1-2	-	TRBV27	CASSWTAGSQYGYTF	TGTGCCAGCAGTTGGACAGCCGGCAGTCAGTATGGCTACACCTTC
-	TRBJ1-2	-	TRBV30	CAWTPSRGDGYTF	TGTGCCTGGACTCCAAGTCGGGGTGATGGCTACACCTTC
-	TRBJ1-6	TRBD1	TRBV9	CASSVSPRPGGDYNSPLHF	TGTGCCAGCAGCGTATCCCCCCGGCCAGGGGGCGACTATAATTCACCCCTCCACTTT
-	TRBJ2-7	-	TRBV2	CASSQTYEQYF	TGTGCCAGCAGTCAAACCTACGAGCAGTACTTC
-	TRBJ1-5	TRBD1	TRBV19	CASTRTGESNQPQHF	TGTGCCAGTACCCGAACAGGGGAAAGTAATCAGCCCCAGCATTTT
-	TRBJ2-1	-	TRBV27	CASSLSFTAGEQFF	TGTGCCAGCAGTTTATCGTTTACTGCCGGGGAGCAGTTCTTC
-	TRBJ2-1	TRBD2	TRBV9	CASSVAWLAAYNEQFF	TGTGCCAGCAGCGTAGCTTGGCTAGCGGCTTACAATGAGCAGTTCTTC
-	TRBJ1-3	-	TRBV18	CASSPTGGYSGNTIYF	TGTGCCAGCTCACCAACCGGGGGATACTCTGGAAACACCATATATTTT
-	TRBJ2-1	TRBD2	TRBV2	CASSVGTRLNEQFF	TGTGCCAGCAGTGTCGGGACTAGGTTAAATGAGCAGTTCTTC
-	TRBJ1-4	-	TRBV7-9	CASSPESPAKLFF	TGTGCCAGCAGCCCCGAGTCTCCCGCAAAACTGTTTTTT
-	TRBJ2-2	-	TRBV4-1	CASSQLSGVTGELFF	TGCGCCAGCAGCCAATTGTCCGGGGTTACCGGGGAGCTGTTTTTT
-	TRBJ2-3	TRBD1	TRBV5-1	CASSLAGTGGSDTQYF	TGCGCCAGCAGCTTGGCGGGGACAGGGGGATCAGATACGCAGTATTTT
-	TRBJ1-3	-	TRBV18	CASSPDQGSGNTIYF	TGTGCCAGCTCACCGGACCAGGGCTCTGGAAACACCATATATTTT
-	TRBJ2-3	TRBD2	TRBV7-9	CASSQAGYSTDTQYF	TGTGCCAGCAGTCAAGCGGGATATAGCACAGATACGCAGTATTTT
few	TRBJ1-1	-	TRBV29-1	CSVVPQSGEAFF	TGCAGCGTTGTTCCCCAGAGCGGTGAAGCTTTCTTT
once	TRBJ1-4	-	TRBV19	CASAEGGLEKLFF	TGTGCCAGCGCGGAAGGAGGCCTTGAAAAACTGTTTTTT
-	TRBJ1-6	-	TRBV9	CASSGLQQGRNSPLHF	TGTGCCAGCAGCGGACTTCAGCAGGGGCGGAATTCCCCCCTCCACTTT
-	TRBJ1-3	-	TRBV18	CASSLGTAGSGNTIYF	TGTGCCAGCTCTCTTGGGACTGCCGGGTCTGGAAACACCATATATTTT
-	TRBJ1-2	-	TRBV30	CAWSDGPHGYTF	TGTGCCTGGAGTGACGGTCCCCATGGCTACACCTTC
-	TRBJ2-1	-	TRBV11-2	CASSPLIDINEQFF	TGTGCCAGCAGCCCCCTAATCGACATTAATGAGCAGTTCTTC
-	TRBJ1-6	-	TRBV27	CASTPGYNSPLHF	TGTGCCAGCACACCAGGGTATAATTCACCCCTCCACTTT
once	TRBJ1-3	-	TRBV5-1	CASSFGGGGNTIYF	TGCGCCAGCAGCTTCGGAGGCGGAGGAAACACCATATATTTT
-	TRBJ2-6	-	TRBV6-1	CASNEQGRANVLTF	TGTGCCAGCAACGAACAGGGACGGGCCAACGTCCTGACTTTC
few	TRBJ2-5	TRBD2	TRBV11-2	CASSLTSGRSWETQYF	TGTGCCAGCAGCTTGACTAGCGGGAGGTCTTGGGAGACCCAGTACTTC
-	TRBJ1-2	-	TRBV19	CASSIPRTAYGYTF	TGTGCCAGTAGTATCCCACGGACAGCCTATGGCTACACCTTC
-	TRBJ2-3	-	TRBV4-1	CASSQASTGSDTQYF	TGCGCCAGCAGCCAGGCATCTACAGGGTCAGATACGCAGTATTTT
-	TRBJ2-2	TRBD2	TRBV9	CASSVALGGGRRDTGELFF	TGTGCCAGCAGCGTAGCTTTGGGGGGCGGGAGGAGGGACACCGGGGAGCTGTTTTTT
-	TRBJ1-1	-	TRBV4-1	CASSQDWALGTEAFF	TGCGCCAGCAGCCAAGATTGGGCCCTGGGCACTGAAGCTTTCTTT
-	TRBJ1-1	TRBD1	TRBV5-1	CASTQGAENTEAFF	TGCGCCAGCACCCAGGGGGCTGAGAACACTGAAGCTTTCTTT
-	TRBJ2-7	TRBD1	TRBV6-1	CATDRGPTYEQYF	TGTGCCACCGACAGGGGCCCAACCTACGAGCAGTACTTC
once	TRBJ2-3	TRBD1	TRBV19	CASRDRGTDTQYF	TGTGCCAGTAGGGACAGGGGTACAGATACGCAGTATTTT
few	TRBJ2-3	TRBD1	TRBV27	CASSLWGQRRIDTQYF	TGTGCCAGCAGTTTATGGGGACAGAGAAGAATCGATACGCAGTATTTT
-	TRBJ2-5	TRBD1	TRBV7-9	CASSFDRTGEETQYF	TGTGCCAGCAGCTTCGACCGGACAGGGGAGGAGACCCAGTACTTC
-	TRBJ2-7	TRBD2	TRBV10-3	CAISGGASGSLSYEQYF	TGTGCCATCAGTGGGGGGGCTAGCGGGAGTCTCTCCTACGAGCAGTACTTC